One sample yielded the 22 T cell receptor beta chains listed below, sequenced in a study of blood T cell repertoires in COVID-19. Measured with immunoSEQ multiplex PCR; TCRdb has only the in-frame clones, and not every one. Of about 8,700 clones detected, approximately 86% appear once; the ten largest clones hold around 7.2%. Sequencing input: peripheral blood. Receptors originate from a human donor with active COVID-19. The donor label of this sample is uncertain.

The J gene is TRBJ2-3, the V gene TRBV29-1, with D maybe TRBD2 (5 bases). From germline, CDR1 is SQVTM and CDR2 ANQGSEA. CDR3 size: 15 residues. V was pared by 4 bases and J by 0 bases, with 14 bases between. CDR3: CSVAEGGTSTDTQYF. CDR3 DNA: TGCAGCGTTGCTGAGGGCGGAACTAGCACAGATACGCAGTATTTT.

The chain employs TRBV7-8 and TRBJ2-1, with 8 bases matching TRBD2. This CDR3 is built from 13 residues. Looked up from germline, CDR1 is SGHVS and CDR2 is FQNEAQ. Losses at the gene ends were 3 bases for V and 15 bases for J; bases not matched to a gene: 10. CDR3 sequence: CASSFPQSGSWFF. CDR3 nucleotide sequence: TGTGCCAGCAGCTTCCCCCAAAGCGGGAGTTGGTTCTTC.

The chain is built from TRBV7-9 and TRBJ1-6; 10 positions agree with TRBD1. V gave up 6 bases and J gave up 9 bases; unmatched junction bases: 5. The CDR3 is 14 residues long. Per germline, CDR1 SEHNR and CDR2 FQNEAQ (reference sequence). The DNA for the CDR3 is TGTGCCAGCAGAGCCGGGACAGGGGTTTCACCCCTCCACTTT. This codes for CASRAGTGVSPLHF.

This clone has more than one count but fewer than ten. The CDR3 sequence: CASSQERGGNQPQHF. DNA for the CDR3: TGTGCCAGCAGCCAAGAAAGAGGCGGGAATCAGCCCCAGCATTTT. The chain joins TRBV4-2 to TRBJ1-5; D is unclear. This CDR3 is built from 15 residues. Germline V gives CDR1 LGHNA, CDR2 YNFKEQ. V was pared by 0 bases and J by 4 bases, with 10 bases between.

The CDR3 bases are TGTGCCAGTAGCAGGTTTCTGAACACTGAAGCTTTCTTT. As protein: CASSRFLNTEAFF. The J gene is TRBJ1-1, the V gene TRBV19; D remains ambiguous. This CDR3 is 13 amino acids long. V was shortened by 6 bases and J by 0 bases, with 8 bases between the two germline ends. Germline CDR1 LNHDA, CDR2 SQIVND (reference sequence).

In regard to this clone: Other DNA sequences in this specimen translate into the identical CDR3. V is TRBV5-8 and J is TRBJ2-7; 8 bases agree with TRBD1. The CDR3 has 14 amino acids. Looked up from germline, CDR1 is SGHTS and CDR2 is YDEGEE. Unmatched junction bases numbered 8, after V lost 4 bases and J lost 5 bases. The CDR3 DNA reads TGTGCCAGCAGCACCGGACAGGGTTTGAACGAGCAGTACGTC. Encoded protein: CASSTGQGLNEQYV.

The chain combines TRBV7-8 with TRBJ1-4, with D possibly being TRBD1 (6 bases). Per germline, CDR1 SGHVS and CDR2 FQNEAQ. V was clipped by 2 bases and J by 8 bases, with 18 bases between them. The CDR3 runs 16 residues. The CDR3 bases are TGTGCCAGCAGCTTACTACCCAGGGGACTAAAGGAAAAACTGTTTTTT. As protein: CASSLLPRGLKEKLFF. Filled out from reference TRBV7-8 and TRBJ1-4, the complete variable domain reads GAGVSQSPRYKVAKRGQDVALRCDPISGHVSLFWYQQALGQGPEFLTYFQNEAQLDKSGLPSDRFFAERPEGSVSTLKIQRTQQEDSAVYLCASSLLPRGLKEKLFFGSGTQLSVL.

The chain carries TRBV5-6 and TRBJ1-3; 7 nucleotides line up with TRBD1. Unmatched junction bases numbered 10, after V lost 4 bases and J lost 6 bases. Germline V gives CDR1 SGHDT, CDR2 YYEEEE. The CDR3 is made up of 15 amino acids. The CDR3 nucleotides are TGTGCCAGCAGCATTAAGGACAGGTGGGAAAACACCATATATTTT. Its protein is CASSIKDRWENTIYF.

The chain employs TRBV9 and TRBJ2-1, with 7 bases aligning to TRBD2. Germline values: CDR1 SGDLS, CDR2 YYNGEE. The J segment lost 4 bases and the V segment lost 4 bases, leaving 5 bases of the junction unmatched. This CDR3 comprises 14 residues. The chain's CDR3 is CASSPSGMYNEQFF. In nucleotides, the CDR3 is TGTGCCAGCAGCCCGAGCGGGATGTACAATGAGCAGTTCTTC. Based on the CDR3 plus reference TRBV9 and TRBJ2-1, the full variable domain is DSGVTQTPKHLITATGQRVTLRCSPRSGDLSVYWYQQSLDQGLQFLIQYYNGEERAKGNILERFSAQQFPDLHSELNLSSLELGDSALYFCASSPSGMYNEQFFGPGTRLTVL.

This chain uses TRBV5-6 with TRBJ2-6; D might be TRBD1 (6 bases). The CDR3 runs to 18 residues. V was cut by 0 bases and J by 0 bases, with 13 bases left in between. Germline V gene lookup returns CDR1 SGHDT and CDR2 YYEEEE. CDR3 residues: CASSLEGGFSSGANVLTF. The CDR3 coding sequence is TGTGCCAGCAGCTTGGAAGGGGGTTTTAGCTCTGGGGCCAACGTCCTGACTTTC.

This chain connects TRBV7-8 to TRBJ2-3; maybe TRBD1 (6 bases). This CDR3 region has 14 residues. The germline V and J ends were trimmed by 1 base and 4 bases, with 9 bases remaining between them. Germline assignment: CDR1 SGHVS and CDR2 FQNEAQ. The CDR3: CASSLGGGPDTQYF. The CDR3 bases are TGTGCCAGCAGCTTAGGTGGGGGCCCAGATACGCAGTATTTT.

The chain links TRBV28 to TRBJ2-7; no definite D call. This CDR3 has 12 residues. With 5 bases removed from V and 2 bases from J, the gap between germline ends came to 7 bases. From germline, CDR1 is MDHEN and CDR2 SYDVKM. CDR3: CASSGLTYEQYV. The CDR3 DNA sequence: TGTGCCAGCAGTGGCCTGACCTACGAGCAGTACGTC.

The chain carries TRBV5-6 and TRBJ2-5, with a weak D call TRBD2 (6 bases). Germline assignment: CDR1 SGHDT and CDR2 YYEEEE. The CDR3 totals 13 residues. Trimming cost V 5 bases and J 1 base, with 9 bases left between them. The CDR3 sequence: CASRGDSQETQYF. CDR3 coding DNA: TGTGCCAGCAGGGGGGACTCCCAAGAGACCCAGTACTTC.

V is TRBV5-6 and J is TRBJ1-2; TRBD1 aligns across 9 bases. The length of the CDR3 is 16 residues. V trimming: 1 base; J trimming: 2 bases; junction bases outside the gene matches: 6. Germline V gene lookup returns CDR1 SGHDT and CDR2 YYEEEE. CDR3 DNA sequence: TGTGCCAGCAGCTTGCCGGGACAGGGATACAACTATGGCTACACCTTC. Translated: CASSLPGQGYNYGYTF.

The chain links TRBV7-3 to TRBJ1-2; D is ambiguous. The germline V and J ends were trimmed by 6 bases and 0 bases, with 17 bases remaining between them. This CDR3 contains 16 residues. Germline CDR1 SGHTA, CDR2 FQGTGA. The CDR3 here is CASRRNGFGANYGYTF. Here the CDR3 DNA reads TGTGCCAGCAGACGGAACGGGTTCGGAGCTAACTATGGCTACACCTTC.

The chain uses TRBV19 and TRBJ2-7, with D maybe TRBD1 (5 bases). This CDR3 is built from 14 residues. Trimming pared 1 base from V and 5 bases from J, leaving 12 bases between. Germline V gene lookup returns CDR1 LNHDA and CDR2 SQIVND (reference sequence). The CDR3 sequence is CASSIVGQRDEQYF. CDR3 DNA sequence: TGTGCCAGTAGTATAGTCGGACAACGGGACGAGCAGTACTTC.

The J gene is TRBJ2-3, the V gene TRBV27; no firm D call. The CDR3 spans 12 residues. Germline V gene data show CDR1 as MNHEY and CDR2 as SMNVEV (reference sequence). Trimming took off 6 bases at V and 0 bases at J, with 4 bases between the two ends. The CDR3: CASSQSTDTQYF. For the CDR3, the DNA is TGTGCCAGCAGCCAAAGCACAGATACGCAGTATTTT.

The J gene is TRBJ1-5, the V gene TRBV28; D might be TRBD1 (5 bases). Germline V gives CDR1 MDHEN, CDR2 SYDVKM. V was cut by 6 bases and J by 3 bases, with 15 bases left in between. The CDR3 extends over 15 amino acids. CDR3 bases: TGTGCCAGCAGCCCGTGGGGCACCAACAATCAGCCCCAGCATTTT. Protein product: CASSPWGTNNQPQHF. Combining the CDR3 with reference TRBV28 and TRBJ1-5 gives the whole variable domain DVKVTQSSRYLVKRTGEKVFLECVQDMDHENMFWYRQDPGLGLRLIYFSYDVKMKEKGDIPEGYSVSREKKERFSLILESASTNQTSMYLCASSPWGTNNQPQHFGDGTRLSIL.

This sequence joins TRBV10-3 and TRBJ2-6; D perhaps matches TRBD2 (5 bases). Germline V gives CDR1 ENHRY, CDR2 SYGVKD. The CDR3 runs to 20 residues. V was shortened by 1 base and J by 0 bases, with 19 bases between the two germline ends. CDR3 protein: CAISEFAWVSDRSGANVLTF. Here the CDR3 DNA reads TGTGCCATCAGTGAGTTCGCATGGGTTAGCGACCGCTCTGGGGCCAACGTCCTGACTTTC.

This sequence joins TRBV6-4 and TRBJ2-1; no clear D. Germline-derived CDR1 and CDR2 are MRHNA and SNTAGT. Trimming removed 0 bases at V and 7 bases at J, with 7 bases between. The CDR3 covers 13 residues. CDR3 residues: CASSDSEENEQFF. The DNA of the CDR3 is TGTGCCAGCAGTGACTCCGAAGAGAATGAGCAGTTCTTC.

Written as DNA, the CDR3 is TGTGCCAGCTCACCAAGATTAATCGGGACAGGGCAGAATGAAAAACTGTTTTTT. It specifies CASSPRLIGTGQNEKLFF. This chain joins TRBV18 and TRBJ1-4; 9 bases are a match to TRBD1. Trimming at V came to 2 bases and at J to 5 bases, leaving 12 bases not matched to a gene. CDR1 is KGHSH and CDR2 is LQKENI in the germline V gene. CDR3 size: 18 residues.

The genes are TRBV5-8 and TRBJ2-7, with TRBD1 identical over 7 bases. The CDR3 is 15 residues long. CDR1 is SGHTS and CDR2 is YDEGEE in the germline V gene. The V segment lost 0 bases and the J segment 2 bases; nucleotides outside the gene matches: 5. CDR3 sequence reads: CASSLGQGVAYEQYF. In DNA form, the CDR3 reads TGTGCCAGCAGCTTGGGCCAGGGGGTCGCCTACGAGCAGTACTTC.